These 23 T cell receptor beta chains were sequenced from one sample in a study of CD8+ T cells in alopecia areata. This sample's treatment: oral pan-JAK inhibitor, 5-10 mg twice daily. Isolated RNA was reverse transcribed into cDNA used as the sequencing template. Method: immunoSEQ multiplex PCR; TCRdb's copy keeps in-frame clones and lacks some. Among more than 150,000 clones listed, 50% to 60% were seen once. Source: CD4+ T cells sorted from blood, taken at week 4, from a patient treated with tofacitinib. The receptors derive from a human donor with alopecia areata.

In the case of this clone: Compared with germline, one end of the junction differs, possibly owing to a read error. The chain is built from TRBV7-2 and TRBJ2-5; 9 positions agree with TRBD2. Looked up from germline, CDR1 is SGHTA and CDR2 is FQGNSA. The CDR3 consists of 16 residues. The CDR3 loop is CASSPLTSGGLETRYF. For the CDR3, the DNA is TGTGCCAGCAGCCCCCTGACCAGCGGGGGGTTGGAGACCCGGTACTTC.

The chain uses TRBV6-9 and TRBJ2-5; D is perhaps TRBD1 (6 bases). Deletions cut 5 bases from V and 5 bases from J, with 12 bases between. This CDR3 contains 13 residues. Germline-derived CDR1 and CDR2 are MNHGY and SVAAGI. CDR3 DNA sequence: TGTGCCAGCAGTAATCAGGGGAAGGAGACCCAGTACTTC. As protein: CASSNQGKETQYF.

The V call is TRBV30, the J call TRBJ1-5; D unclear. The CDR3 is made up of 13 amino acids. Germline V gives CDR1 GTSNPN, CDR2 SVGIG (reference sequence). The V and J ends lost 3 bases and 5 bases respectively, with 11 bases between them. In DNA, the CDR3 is TGTGCCTGGAGATTAGGAGAATATCAGCCCCAGCATTTT. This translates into CAWRLGEYQPQHF.

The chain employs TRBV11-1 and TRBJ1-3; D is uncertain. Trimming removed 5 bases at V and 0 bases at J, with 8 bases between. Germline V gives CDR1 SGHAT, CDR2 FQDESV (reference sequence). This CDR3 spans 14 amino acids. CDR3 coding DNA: TGTGCCAGCAGCCCCGACGGCTCTGGAAACACCATATATTTT. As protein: CASSPDGSGNTIYF.

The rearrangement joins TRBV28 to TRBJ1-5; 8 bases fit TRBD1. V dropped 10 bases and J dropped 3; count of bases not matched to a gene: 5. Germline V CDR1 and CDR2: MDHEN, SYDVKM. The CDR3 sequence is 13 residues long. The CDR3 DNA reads TGTGCCACCCAGGACAGGGCCAATCAGCCCCAGCATTTT. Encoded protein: CATQDRANQPQHF.

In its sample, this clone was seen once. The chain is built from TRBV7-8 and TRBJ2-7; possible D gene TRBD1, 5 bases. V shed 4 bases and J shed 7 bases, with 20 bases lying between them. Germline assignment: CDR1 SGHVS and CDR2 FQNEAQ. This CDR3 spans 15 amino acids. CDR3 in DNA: TGTGCCAGCAGCTCGGTACTCTCAGGGATCCGGGAGCAGTACTTC. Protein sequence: CASSSVLSGIREQYF.

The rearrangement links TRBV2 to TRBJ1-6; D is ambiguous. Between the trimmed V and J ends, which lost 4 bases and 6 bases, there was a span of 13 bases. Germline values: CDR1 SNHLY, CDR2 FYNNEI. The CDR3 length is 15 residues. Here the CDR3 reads CASSVVGRSNSPLHF. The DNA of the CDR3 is TGTGCCAGCAGTGTGGTCGGCAGGTCTAATTCACCCCTCCACTTT.

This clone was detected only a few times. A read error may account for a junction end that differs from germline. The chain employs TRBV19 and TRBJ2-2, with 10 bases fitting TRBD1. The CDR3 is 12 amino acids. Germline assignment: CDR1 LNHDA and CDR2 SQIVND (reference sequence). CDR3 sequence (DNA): TGTGCCAGTACCCCGGACAGGGGGGGGCTGTTTTTT. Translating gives CASTPDRGGLFF.

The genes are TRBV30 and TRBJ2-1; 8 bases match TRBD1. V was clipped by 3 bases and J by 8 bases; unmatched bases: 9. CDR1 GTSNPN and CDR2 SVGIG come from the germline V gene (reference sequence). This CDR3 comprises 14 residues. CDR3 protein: CAWSRGQAGDEQFF. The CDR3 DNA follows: TGTGCCTGGAGCCGGGGACAGGCTGGCGATGAGCAGTTCTTC.

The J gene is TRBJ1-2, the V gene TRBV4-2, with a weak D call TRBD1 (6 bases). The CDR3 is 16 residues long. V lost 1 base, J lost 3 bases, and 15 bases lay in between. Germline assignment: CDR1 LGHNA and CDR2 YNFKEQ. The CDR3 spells CASSQGALRGDYGYTF. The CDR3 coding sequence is TGTGCCAGCAGCCAAGGCGCCCTAAGGGGGGACTATGGCTACACCTTC.

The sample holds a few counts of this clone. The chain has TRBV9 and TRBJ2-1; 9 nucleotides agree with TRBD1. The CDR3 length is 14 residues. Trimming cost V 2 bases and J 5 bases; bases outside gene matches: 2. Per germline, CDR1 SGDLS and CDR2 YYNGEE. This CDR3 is CASSVRQGDNEQFF. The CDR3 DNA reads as TGTGCCAGCAGCGTTCGACAGGGGGACAATGAGCAGTTCTTC.

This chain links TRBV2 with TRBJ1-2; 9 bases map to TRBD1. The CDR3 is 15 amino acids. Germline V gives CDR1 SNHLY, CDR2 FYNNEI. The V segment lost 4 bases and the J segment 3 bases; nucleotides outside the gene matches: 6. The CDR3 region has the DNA TGTGCCAGCAGTGGGACAGGGGAAAAAGACTATGGCTACACCTTC. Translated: CASSGTGEKDYGYTF.

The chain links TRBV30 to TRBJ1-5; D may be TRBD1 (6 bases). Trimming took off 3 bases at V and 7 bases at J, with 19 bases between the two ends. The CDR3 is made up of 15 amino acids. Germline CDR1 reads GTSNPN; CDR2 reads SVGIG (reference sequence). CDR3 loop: CAWSVATGFGQPQHF. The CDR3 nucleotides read TGTGCCTGGAGCGTCGCGACAGGCTTTGGGCAGCCCCAGCATTTT.

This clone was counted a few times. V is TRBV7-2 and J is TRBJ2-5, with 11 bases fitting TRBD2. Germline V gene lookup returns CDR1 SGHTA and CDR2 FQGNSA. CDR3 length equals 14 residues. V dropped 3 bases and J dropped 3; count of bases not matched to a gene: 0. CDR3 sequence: CASSLTSGEETQYF. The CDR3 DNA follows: TGTGCCAGCAGCTTGACTAGCGGGGAAGAGACCCAGTACTTC.

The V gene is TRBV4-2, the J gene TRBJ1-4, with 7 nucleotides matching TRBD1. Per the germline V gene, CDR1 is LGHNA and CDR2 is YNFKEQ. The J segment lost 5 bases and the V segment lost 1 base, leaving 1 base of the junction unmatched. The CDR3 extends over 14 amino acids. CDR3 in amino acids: CASSQGQGNEKLFF. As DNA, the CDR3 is TGTGCCAGCAGCCAAGGACAGGGAAATGAAAAACTGTTTTTT.

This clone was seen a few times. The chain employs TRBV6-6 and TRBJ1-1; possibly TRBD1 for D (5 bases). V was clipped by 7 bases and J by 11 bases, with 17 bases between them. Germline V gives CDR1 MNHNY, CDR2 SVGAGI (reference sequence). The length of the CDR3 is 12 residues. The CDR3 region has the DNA TGTGCCAGCACCCCATCAGGGCCCGGCGCTTTCTTT. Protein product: CASTPSGPGAFF.

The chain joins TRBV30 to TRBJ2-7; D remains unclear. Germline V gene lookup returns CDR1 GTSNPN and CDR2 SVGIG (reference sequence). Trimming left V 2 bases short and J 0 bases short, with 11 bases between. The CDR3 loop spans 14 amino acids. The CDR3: CAWSRYGRSYEQYF. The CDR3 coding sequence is TGTGCCTGGAGTCGATACGGCCGCTCCTACGAGCAGTACTTC.

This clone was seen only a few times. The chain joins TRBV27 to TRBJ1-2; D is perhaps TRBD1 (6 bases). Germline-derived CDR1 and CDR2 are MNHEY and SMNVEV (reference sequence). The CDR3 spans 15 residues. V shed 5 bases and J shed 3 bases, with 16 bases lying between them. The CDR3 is CASSPGTNGHYGYTF. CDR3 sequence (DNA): TGTGCCAGCAGTCCGGGGACAAATGGGCACTATGGCTACACCTTC.

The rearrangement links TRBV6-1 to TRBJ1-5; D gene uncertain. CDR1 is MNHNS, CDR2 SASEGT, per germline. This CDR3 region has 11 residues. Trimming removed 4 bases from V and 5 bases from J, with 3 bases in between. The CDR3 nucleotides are TGTGCCAGCAGTGGGGATCAGCCCCAGCATTTT. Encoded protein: CASSGDQPQHF.

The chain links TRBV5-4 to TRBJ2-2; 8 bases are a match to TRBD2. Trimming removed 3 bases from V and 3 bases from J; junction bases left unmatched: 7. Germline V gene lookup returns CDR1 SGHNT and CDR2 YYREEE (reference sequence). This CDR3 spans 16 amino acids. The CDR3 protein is CASSYLSGGDTGELFF. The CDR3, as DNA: TGTGCCAGCAGCTATCTCTCCGGGGGGGACACCGGGGAGCTGTTTTTT. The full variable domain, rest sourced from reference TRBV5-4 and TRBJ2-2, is ETGVTQSPTHLIKTRGQQVTLRCSSQSGHNTVSWYQQALGQGPQFIFQYYREEENGRGNFPPRFSGLQFPNYSSELNVNALELDDSALYLCASSYLSGGDTGELFFGEGSRLTVL.

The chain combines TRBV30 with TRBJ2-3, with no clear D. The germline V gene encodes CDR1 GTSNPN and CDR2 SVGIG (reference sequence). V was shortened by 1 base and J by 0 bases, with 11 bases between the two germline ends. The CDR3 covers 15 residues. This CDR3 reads CAWSAGLGSTDTQYF. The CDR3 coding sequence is TGTGCCTGGAGTGCCGGGCTAGGCAGCACAGATACGCAGTATTTT.

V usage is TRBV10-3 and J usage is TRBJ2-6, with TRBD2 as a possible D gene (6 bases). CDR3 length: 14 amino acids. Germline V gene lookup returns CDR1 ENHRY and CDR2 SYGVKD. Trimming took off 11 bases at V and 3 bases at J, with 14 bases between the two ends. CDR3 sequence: CALRGGDGANVLTF. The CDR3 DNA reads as TGTGCCCTCCGAGGCGGGGATGGGGCCAACGTCCTGACTTTC.

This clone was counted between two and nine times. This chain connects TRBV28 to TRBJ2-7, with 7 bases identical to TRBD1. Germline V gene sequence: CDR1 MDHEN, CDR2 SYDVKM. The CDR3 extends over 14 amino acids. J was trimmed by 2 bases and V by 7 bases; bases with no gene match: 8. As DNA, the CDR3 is TGTGCCAGCATTGCCGGACAGGTCGCCTACGAGCAGTACTTC. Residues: CASIAGQVAYEQYF.